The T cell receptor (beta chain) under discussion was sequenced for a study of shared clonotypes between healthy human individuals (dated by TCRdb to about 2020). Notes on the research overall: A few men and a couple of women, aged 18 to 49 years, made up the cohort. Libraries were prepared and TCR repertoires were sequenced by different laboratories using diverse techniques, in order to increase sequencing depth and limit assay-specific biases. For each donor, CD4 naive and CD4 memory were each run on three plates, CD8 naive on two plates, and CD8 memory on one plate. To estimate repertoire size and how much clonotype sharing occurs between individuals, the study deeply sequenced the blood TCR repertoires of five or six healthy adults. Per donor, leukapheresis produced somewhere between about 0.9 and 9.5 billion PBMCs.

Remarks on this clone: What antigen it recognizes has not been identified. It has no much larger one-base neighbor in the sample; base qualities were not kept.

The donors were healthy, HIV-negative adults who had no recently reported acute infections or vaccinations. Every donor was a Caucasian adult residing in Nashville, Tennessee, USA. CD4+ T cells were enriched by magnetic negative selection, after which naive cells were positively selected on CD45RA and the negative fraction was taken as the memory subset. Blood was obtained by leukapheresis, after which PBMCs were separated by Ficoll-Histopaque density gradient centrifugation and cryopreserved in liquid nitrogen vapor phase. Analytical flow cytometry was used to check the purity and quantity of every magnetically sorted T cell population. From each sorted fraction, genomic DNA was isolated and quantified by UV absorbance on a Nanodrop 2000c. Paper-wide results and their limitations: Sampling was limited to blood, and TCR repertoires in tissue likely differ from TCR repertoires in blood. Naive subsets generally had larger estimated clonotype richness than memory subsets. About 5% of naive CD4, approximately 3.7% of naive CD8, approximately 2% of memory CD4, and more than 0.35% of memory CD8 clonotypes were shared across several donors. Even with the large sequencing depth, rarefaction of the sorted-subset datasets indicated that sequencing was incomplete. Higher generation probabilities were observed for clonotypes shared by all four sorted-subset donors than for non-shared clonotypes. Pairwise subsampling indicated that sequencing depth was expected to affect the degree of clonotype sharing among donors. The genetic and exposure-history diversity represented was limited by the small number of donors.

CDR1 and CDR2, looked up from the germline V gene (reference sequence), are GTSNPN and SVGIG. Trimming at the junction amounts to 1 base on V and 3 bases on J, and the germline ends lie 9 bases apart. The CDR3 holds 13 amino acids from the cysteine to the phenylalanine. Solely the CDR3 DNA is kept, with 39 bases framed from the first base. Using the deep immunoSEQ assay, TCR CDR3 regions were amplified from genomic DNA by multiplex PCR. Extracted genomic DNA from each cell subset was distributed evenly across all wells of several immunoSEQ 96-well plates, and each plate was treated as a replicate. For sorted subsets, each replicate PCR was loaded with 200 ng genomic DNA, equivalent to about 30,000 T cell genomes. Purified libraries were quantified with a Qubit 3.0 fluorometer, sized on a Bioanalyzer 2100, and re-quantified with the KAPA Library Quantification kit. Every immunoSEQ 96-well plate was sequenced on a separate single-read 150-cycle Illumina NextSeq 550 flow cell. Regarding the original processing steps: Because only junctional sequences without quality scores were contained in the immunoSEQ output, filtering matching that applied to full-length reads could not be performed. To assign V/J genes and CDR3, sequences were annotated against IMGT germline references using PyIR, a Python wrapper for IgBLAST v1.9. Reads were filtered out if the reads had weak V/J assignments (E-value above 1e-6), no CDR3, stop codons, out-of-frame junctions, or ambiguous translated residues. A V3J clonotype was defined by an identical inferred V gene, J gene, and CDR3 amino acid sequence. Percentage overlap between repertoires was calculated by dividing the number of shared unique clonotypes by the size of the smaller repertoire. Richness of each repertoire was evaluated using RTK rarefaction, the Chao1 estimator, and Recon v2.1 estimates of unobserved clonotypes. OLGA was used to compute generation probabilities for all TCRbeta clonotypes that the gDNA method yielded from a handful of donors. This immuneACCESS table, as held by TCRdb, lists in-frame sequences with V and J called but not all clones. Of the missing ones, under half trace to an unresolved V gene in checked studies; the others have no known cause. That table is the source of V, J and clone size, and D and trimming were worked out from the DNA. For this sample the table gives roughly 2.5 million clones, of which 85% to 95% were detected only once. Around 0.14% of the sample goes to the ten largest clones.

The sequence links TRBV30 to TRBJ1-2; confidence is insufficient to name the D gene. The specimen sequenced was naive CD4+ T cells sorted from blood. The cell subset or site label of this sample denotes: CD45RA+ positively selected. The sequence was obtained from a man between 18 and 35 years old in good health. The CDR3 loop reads CAWSDGVDYGYTF. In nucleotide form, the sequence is TGTGCCTGGAGTGATGGGGTTGACTATGGCTACACCTTC.